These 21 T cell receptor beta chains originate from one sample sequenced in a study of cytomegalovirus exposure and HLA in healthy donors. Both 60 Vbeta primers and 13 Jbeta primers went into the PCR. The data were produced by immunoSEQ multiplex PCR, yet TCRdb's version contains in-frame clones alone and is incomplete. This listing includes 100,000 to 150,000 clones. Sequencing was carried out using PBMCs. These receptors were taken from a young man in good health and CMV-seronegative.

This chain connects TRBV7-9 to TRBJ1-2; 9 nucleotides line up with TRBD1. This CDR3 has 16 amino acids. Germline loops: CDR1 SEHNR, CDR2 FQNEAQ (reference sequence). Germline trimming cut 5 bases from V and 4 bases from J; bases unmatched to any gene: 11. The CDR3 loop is CASSPPGTGFLYGYTF. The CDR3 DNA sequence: TGTGCCAGCAGCCCACCGGGGACAGGGTTTCTCTATGGCTACACCTTC.

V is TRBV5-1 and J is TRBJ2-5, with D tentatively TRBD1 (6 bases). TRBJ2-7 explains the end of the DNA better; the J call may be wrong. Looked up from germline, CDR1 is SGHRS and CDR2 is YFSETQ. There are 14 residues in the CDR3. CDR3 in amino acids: CASSHGTLSYEQYF. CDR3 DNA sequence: TGCGCCAGCAGCCATGGGACACTCTCCTACGAGCAGTACTTC.

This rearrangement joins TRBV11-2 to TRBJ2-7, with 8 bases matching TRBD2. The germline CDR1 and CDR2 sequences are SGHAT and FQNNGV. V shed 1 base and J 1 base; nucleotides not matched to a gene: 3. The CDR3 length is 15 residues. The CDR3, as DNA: TGTGCCAGCAGCTTAGCCGGGGGGGGGTCCTACGAGCAGTACTTC. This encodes CASSLAGGGSYEQYF.

This chain's CDR3 is CASSLGQGDYGYTF. As DNA, the CDR3 is TGCGCCAGCAGCTTGGGGCAGGGGGACTATGGCTACACCTTC. The chain carries TRBV5-1 and TRBJ1-2; 7 nucleotides align to TRBD1. Germline CDR1 is SGHRS and CDR2 is YFSETQ. CDR3 length equals 14 residues. V was clipped by 0 bases and J by 3 bases; unmatched bases: 2.

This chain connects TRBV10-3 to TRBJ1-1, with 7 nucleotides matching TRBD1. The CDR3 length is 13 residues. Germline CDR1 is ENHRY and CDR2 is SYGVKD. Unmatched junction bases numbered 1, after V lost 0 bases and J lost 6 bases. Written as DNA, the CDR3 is TGTGCCATCAGTGAGTCCCAGGGGGCTGAAGCTTTCTTT. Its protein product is CAISESQGAEAFF.

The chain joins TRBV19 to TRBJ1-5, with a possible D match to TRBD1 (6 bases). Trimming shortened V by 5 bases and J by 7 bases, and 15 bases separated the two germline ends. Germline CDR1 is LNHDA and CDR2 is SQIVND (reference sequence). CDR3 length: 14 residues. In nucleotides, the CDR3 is TGTGCCAGTAGTCCAGAGGGGGGGAGACAGCCCCAGCATTTT. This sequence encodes CASSPEGGRQPQHF.

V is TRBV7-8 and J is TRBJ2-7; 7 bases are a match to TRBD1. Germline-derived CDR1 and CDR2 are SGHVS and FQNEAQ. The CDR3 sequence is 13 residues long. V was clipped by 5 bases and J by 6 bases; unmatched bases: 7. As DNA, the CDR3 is TGTGCCAGCAGCCCACAGACAGGGCCCGAGCAGTACTTC. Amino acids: CASSPQTGPEQYF.

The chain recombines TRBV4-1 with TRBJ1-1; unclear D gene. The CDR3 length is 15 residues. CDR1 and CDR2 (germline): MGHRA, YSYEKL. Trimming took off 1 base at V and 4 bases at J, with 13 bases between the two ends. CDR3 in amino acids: CASSQVSAISTEAFF. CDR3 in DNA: TGCGCCAGCAGCCAAGTTTCAGCGATTTCCACTGAAGCTTTCTTT.

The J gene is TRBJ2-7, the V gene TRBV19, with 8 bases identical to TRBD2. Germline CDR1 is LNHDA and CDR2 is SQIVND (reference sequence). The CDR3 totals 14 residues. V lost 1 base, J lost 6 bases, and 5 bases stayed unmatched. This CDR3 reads CASSIAGSGAEQYF. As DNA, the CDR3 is TGTGCCAGTAGTATAGCAGGTAGCGGGGCCGAGCAGTACTTC.

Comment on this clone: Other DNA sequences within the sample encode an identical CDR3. Here the CDR3 reads CASSVSRQETQYF. In DNA form, the CDR3 reads TGTGCCAGCAGTGTTAGTCGGCAAGAGACCCAGTACTTC. The V gene is TRBV2, the J gene TRBJ2-5; D gene ambiguous. Deletions cut 4 bases from V and 2 bases from J, with 8 bases between. The CDR3 has 13 amino acids. CDR1 SNHLY and CDR2 FYNNEI come from the germline V gene.

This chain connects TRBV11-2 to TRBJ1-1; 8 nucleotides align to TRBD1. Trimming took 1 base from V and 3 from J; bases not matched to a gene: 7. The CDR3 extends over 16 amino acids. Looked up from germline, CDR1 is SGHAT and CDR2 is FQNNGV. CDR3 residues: CASSLVGTGKYTEAFF. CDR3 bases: TGTGCCAGCAGCTTAGTAGGGACAGGCAAGTACACTGAAGCTTTCTTT.

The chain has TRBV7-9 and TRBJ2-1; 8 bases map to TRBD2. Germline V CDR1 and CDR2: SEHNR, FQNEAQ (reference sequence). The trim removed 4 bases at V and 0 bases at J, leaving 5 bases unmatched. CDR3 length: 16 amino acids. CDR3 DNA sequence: TGTGCCAGCAGCTCGTTAGCGGGGAGCTCCTACAATGAGCAGTTCTTC. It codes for CASSSLAGSSYNEQFF.

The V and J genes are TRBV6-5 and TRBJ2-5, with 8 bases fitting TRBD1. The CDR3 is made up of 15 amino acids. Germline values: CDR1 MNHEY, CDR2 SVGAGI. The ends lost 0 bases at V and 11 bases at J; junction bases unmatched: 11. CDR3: CASSYSDREAWEQYF. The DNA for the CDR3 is TGTGCCAGCAGTTACTCGGACAGGGAGGCGTGGGAGCAGTACTTC.

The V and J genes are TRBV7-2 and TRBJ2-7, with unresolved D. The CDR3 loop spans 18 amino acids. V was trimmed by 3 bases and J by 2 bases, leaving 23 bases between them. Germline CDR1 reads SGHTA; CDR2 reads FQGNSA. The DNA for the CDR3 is TGTGCCAGCAGCTTCTGGCGAGGTACGTCTAGTGTCACCTACGAGCAGTACTTC. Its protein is CASSFWRGTSSVTYEQYF.

The CDR3 protein is CASSLLGLAGSISYNEQFF. Here the CDR3 DNA reads TGTGCCAGCAGCTTATTAGGCCTAGCGGGATCCATATCCTACAATGAGCAGTTCTTC. The chain joins TRBV11-2 to TRBJ2-1, with TRBD2 matching 9 bases. CDR3 length equals 19 residues. Germline values: CDR1 SGHAT, CDR2 FQNNGV. With V trimmed by 2 bases and J by 1 base, 12 bases remained unmatched. Using reference TRBV11-2 and TRBJ2-1 for the parts outside the CDR3, the full variable domain is EAGVAQSPRYKIIEKRQSVAFWCNPISGHATLYWYQQILGQGPKLLIQFQNNGVVDDSQLPKDRFSAERLKGVDSTLKIQPAKLEDSAVYLCASSLLGLAGSISYNEQFFGPGTRLTVL.

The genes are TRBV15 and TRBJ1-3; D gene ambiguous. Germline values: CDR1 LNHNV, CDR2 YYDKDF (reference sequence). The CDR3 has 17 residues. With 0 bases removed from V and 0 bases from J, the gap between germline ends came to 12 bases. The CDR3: CATSRDPTFSSGNTIYF. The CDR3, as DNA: TGTGCCACCAGCAGAGATCCCACCTTTAGCTCTGGAAACACCATATATTTT. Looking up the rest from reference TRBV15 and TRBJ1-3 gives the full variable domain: DAMVIQNPRYQVTQFGKPVTLSCSQTLNHNVMYWYQQKSSQAPKLLFHYYDKDFNNEADTPDNFQSRRPNTSFCFLDIRSPGLGDTAMYLCATSRDPTFSSGNTIYFGEGSWLTVV.

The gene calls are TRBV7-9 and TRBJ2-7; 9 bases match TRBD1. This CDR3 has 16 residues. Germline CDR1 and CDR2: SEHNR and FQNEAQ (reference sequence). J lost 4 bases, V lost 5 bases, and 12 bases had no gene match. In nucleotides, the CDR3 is TGTGCCAGCAGCCGACCGGGGACAGGGCACCTATACGAGCAGTACTTC. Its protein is CASSRPGTGHLYEQYF.

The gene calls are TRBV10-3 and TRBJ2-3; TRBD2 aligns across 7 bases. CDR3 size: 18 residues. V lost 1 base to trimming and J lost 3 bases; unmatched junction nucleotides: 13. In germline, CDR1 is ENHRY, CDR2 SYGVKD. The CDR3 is CAISEYGPGGSGTDTQYF. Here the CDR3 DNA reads TGTGCCATCAGTGAGTATGGCCCCGGCGGGAGTGGTACAGATACGCAGTATTTT.

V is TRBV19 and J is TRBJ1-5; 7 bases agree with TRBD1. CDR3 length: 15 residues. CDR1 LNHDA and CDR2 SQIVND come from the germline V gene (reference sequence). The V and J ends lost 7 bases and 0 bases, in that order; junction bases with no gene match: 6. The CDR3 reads CASTPDRSSNQPQHF. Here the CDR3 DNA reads TGTGCCAGTACCCCGGACAGGTCTAGCAATCAGCCCCAGCATTTT. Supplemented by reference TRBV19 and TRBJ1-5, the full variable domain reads DGGITQSPKYLFRKEGQNVTLSCEQNLNHDAMYWYRQDPGQGLRLIYYSQIVNDFQKGDIAEGYSVSREKKESFPLTVTSAQKNPTAFYLCASTPDRSSNQPQHFGDGTRLSIL.

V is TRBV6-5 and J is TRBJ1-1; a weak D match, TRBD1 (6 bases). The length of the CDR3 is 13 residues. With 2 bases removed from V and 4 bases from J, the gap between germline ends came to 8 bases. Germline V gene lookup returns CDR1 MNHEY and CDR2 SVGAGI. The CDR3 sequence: CASSYQGSTEAFF. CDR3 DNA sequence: TGTGCCAGCAGTTACCAGGGGTCCACTGAAGCTTTCTTT.

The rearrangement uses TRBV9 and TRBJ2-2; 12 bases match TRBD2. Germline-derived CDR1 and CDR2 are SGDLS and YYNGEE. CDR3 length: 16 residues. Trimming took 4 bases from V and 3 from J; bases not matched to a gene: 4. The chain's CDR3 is CASSTRLAGDTGELFF. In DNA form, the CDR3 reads TGTGCCAGCAGCACCCGACTAGCGGGGGACACCGGGGAGCTGTTTTTT.